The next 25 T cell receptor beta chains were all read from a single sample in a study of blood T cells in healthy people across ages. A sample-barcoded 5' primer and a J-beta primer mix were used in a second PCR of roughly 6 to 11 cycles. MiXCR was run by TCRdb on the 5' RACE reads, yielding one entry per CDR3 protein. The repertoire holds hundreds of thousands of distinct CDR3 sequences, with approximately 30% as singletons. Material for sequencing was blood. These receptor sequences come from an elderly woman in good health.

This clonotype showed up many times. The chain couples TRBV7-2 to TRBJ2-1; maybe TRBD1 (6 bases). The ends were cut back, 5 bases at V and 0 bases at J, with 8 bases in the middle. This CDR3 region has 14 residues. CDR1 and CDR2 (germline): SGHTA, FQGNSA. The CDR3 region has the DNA TGTGCCAGCAGCCAGGACAGCTCCTACAATGAGCAGTTCTTC. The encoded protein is CASSQDSSYNEQFF.

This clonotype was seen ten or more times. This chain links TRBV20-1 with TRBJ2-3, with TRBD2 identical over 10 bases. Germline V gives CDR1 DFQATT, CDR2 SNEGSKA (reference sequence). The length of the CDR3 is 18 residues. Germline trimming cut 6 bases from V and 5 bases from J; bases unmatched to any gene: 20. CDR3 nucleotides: TGCAGTGCCAGGCGTACTCCCCGACCCCCTAGCGGGGGAGATACGCAGTATTTT. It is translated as CSARRTPRPPSGGDTQYF.

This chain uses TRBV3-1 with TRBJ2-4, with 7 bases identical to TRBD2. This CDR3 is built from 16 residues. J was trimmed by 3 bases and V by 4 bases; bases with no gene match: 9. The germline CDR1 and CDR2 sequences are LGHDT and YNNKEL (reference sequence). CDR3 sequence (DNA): TGTGCCAGCAGCCCGCTGGGGCTAGCGGACAAAAACATTCAGTACTTC. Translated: CASSPLGLADKNIQYF.

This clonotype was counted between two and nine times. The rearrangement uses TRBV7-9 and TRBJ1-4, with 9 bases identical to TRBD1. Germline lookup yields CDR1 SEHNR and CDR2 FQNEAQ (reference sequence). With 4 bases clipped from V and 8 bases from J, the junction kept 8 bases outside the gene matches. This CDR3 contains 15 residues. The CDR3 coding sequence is TGTGCCAGCAGCTCAACGGGACAGGGCTACGAAAAACTGTTTTTT. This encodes CASSSTGQGYEKLFF.

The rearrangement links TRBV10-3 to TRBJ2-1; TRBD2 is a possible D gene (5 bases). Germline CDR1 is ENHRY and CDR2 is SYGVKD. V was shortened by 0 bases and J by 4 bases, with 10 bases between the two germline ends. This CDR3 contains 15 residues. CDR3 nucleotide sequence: TGTGCCATCAGTGAGTCGAGCGGAGATTACAATGAGCAGTTCTTC. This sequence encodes CAISESSGDYNEQFF.

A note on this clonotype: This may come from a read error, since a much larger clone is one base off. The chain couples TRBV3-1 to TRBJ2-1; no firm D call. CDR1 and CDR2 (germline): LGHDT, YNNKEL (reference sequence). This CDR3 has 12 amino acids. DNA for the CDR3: TGTACCAGCAGCCAAGTCCCGGTGGCGCAGTTCTTC. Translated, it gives CTSSQVPVAQFF.

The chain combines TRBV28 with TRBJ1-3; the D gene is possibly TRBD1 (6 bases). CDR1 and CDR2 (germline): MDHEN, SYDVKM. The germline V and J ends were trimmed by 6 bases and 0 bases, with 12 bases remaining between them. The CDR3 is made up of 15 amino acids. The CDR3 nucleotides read TGTGCCAGCAGCGACTCAGGGGACTCTGGAAACACCATATATTTT. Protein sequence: CASSDSGDSGNTIYF.

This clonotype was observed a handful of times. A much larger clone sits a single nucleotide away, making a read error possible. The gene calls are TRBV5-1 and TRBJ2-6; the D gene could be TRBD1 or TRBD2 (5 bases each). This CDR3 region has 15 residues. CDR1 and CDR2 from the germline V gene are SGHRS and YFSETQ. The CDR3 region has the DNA TGCGCCAGCAGCTTGGATGGGGACCCGGCCGACGTCCCGACTTTC. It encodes CASSLDGDPADVPTF.

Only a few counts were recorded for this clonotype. For the CDR3, the DNA is TGTGCCAGCTCCATTTCGGGGGACACTGAAGCTTTCTTT. Its protein product is CASSISGDTEAFF. The rearrangement links TRBV6-1 to TRBJ1-1, with D maybe TRBD1 (5 bases). The germline CDR1 and CDR2 sequences are MNHNS and SASEGT. The CDR3 has 13 residues. V was pared by 8 bases and J by 3 bases, with 13 bases between.

The CDR3: CASSDQREGRTEQYF. In DNA, the CDR3 is TGCGCCAGCAGCGACCAGCGGGAGGGCCGAACCGAGCAGTACTTC. The rearrangement uses TRBV5-1 and TRBJ2-7; 10 positions match TRBD2. V was clipped by 4 bases and J by 6 bases; unmatched bases: 10. The CDR3 has 15 amino acids. From germline, CDR1 is SGHRS and CDR2 YFSETQ. Together with reference TRBV5-1 and TRBJ2-7, the CDR3 gives the full variable domain: KAGVTQTPRYLIKTRGQQVTLSCSPISGHRSVSWYQQTPGQGLQFLFEYFSETQRNKGNFPGRFSGRQFSNSRSEMNVSTLELGDSALYLCASSDQREGRTEQYFGPGTRLTVT.

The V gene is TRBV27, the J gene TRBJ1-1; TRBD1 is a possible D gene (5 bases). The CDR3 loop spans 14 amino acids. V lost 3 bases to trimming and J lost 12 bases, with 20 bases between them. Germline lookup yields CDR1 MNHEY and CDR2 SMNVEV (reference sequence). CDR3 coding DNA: TGTGCCAGCAGTTTTTCCGGTCGGGACCGGGACTCTTTCTTT. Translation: CASSFSGRDRDSFF.

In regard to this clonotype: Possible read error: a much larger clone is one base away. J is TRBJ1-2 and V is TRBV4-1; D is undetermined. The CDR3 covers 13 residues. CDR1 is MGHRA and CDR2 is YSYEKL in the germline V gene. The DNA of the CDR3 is TGCGTCAGCAGCCATAGTGAACCAAATGGCTACACCTTC. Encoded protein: CVSSHSEPNGYTF.

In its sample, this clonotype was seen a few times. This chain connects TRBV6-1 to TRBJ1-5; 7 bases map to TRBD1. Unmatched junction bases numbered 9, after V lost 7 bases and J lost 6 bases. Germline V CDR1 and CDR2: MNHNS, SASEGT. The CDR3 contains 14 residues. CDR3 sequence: CASTMTWDSQPQHF. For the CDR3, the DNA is TGTGCCAGCACAATGACCTGGGACAGTCAGCCCCAGCATTTT.

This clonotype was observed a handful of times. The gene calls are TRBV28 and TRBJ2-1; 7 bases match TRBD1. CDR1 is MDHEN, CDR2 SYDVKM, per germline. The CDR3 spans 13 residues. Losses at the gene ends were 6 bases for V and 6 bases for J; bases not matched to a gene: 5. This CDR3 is CASRTGVGNEQFF. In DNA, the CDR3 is TGTGCCAGCAGAACAGGGGTCGGCAATGAGCAGTTCTTC.

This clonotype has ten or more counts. The CDR3: CASSQDSVERGEFF. For the CDR3, the DNA is TGTGCCAGCAGCCAAGATTCCGTAGAACGAGGGGAGTTCTTC. This chain joins TRBV3-1 and TRBJ2-1; D tentatively fits TRBD1 or TRBD2 (5 bases each). Per germline, CDR1 LGHDT and CDR2 YNNKEL (reference sequence). Trimming stripped 0 bases from V and 14 bases from J, with 17 bases between. The CDR3 runs to 14 residues.

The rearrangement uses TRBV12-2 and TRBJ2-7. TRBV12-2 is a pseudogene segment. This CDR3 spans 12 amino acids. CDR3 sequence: CASRLEAYEQYF. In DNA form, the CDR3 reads TGTGCAAGTCGCTTAGAGGCCTACGAGCAGTACTTC.

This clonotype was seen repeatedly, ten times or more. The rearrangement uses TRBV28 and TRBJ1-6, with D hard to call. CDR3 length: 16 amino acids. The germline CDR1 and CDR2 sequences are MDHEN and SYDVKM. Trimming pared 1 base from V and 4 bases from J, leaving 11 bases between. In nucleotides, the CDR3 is TGTGCCAGCAGTTTATTCGGACGGAAATATAATTCACCCCTCCACTTT. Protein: CASSLFGRKYNSPLHF.

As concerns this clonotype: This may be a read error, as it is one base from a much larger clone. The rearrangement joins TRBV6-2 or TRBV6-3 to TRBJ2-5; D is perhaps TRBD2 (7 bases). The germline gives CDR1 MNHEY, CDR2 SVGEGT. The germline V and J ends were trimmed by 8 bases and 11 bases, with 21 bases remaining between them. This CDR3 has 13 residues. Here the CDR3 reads CASGGGQYNEQYF. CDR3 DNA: TGTGCCAGCGGGGGGGGCCAATACAATGAGCAGTACTTC.

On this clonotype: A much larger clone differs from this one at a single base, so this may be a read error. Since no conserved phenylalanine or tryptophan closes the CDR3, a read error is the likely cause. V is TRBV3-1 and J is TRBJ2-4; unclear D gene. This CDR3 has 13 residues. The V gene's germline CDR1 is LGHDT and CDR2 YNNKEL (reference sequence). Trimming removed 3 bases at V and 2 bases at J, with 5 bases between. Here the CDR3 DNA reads TGTGCCAGCAGCCAGGGGTCCAAAAACATTCAGTACATC. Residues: CASSQGSKNIQYI.

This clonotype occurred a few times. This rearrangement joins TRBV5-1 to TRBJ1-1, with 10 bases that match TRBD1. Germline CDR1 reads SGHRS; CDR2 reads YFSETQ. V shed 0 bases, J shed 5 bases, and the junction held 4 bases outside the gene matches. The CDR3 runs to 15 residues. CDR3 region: CASSLAGQGKTEAFF. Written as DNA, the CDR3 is TGCGCCAGCAGCTTGGCGGGACAGGGGAAAACTGAAGCTTTCTTT. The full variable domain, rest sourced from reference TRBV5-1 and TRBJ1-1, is KAGVTQTPRYLIKTRGQQVTLSCSPISGHRSVSWYQQTPGQGLQFLFEYFSETQRNKGNFPGRFSGRQFSNSRSEMNVSTLELGDSALYLCASSLAGQGKTEAFFGQGTRLTVV.

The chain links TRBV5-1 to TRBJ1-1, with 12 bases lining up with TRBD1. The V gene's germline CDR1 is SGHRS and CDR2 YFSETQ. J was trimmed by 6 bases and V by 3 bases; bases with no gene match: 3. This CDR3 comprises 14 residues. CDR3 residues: CASSWGQGAAEAFF. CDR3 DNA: TGCGCCAGCAGCTGGGGACAGGGGGCCGCTGAAGCTTTCTTT.

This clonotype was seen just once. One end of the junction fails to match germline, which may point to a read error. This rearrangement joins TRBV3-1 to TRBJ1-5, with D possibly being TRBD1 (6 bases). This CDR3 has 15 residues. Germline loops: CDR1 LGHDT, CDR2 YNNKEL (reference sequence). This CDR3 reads CVSSQDHTGNQPQHF. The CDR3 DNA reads TGTGTCAGCAGCCAAGATCACACAGGGAATCAGCCCCAGCATTTT.

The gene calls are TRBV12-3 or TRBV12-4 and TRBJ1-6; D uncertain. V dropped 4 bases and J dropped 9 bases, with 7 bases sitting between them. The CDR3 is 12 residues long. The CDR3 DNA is TGTGCCAGCAGTTCACCGCCTTCACCCCTCCACTTT. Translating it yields CASSSPPSPLHF.

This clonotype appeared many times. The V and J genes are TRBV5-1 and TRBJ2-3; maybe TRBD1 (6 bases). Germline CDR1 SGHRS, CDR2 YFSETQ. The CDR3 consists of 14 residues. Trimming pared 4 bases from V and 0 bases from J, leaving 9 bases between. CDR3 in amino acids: CASSGTLSTDTQYF. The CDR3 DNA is TGCGCCAGCAGCGGGACACTTAGCACAGATACGCAGTATTTT. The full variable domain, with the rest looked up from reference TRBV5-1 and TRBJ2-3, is KAGVTQTPRYLIKTRGQQVTLSCSPISGHRSVSWYQQTPGQGLQFLFEYFSETQRNKGNFPGRFSGRQFSNSRSEMNVSTLELGDSALYLCASSGTLSTDTQYFGPGTRLTVL.

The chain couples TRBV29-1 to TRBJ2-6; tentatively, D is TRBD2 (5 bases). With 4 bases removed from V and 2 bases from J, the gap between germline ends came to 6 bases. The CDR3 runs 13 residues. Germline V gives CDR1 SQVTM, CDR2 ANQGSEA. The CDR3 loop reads CSVGTPGANVLTF. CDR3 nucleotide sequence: TGCAGCGTTGGGACTCCTGGGGCCAACGTCCTGACTTTC. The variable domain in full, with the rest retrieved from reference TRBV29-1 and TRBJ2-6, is SAVISQKPSRDICQRGTSLTIQCQVDSQVTMMFWYRQQPGQSLTLIATANQGSEATYESGFVIDKFPISRPNLTFSTLTVSNMSPEDSSIYLCSVGTPGANVLTFGAGSRLTVL.